This T cell receptor beta chain was captured in a study of response to subunit inactivated influenza vaccine. General study results and limits: Every seasonal influenza vaccination brings in few new T cells, the authors suggested.

TCRdb fed the RT-PCR reads into MiXCR, producing one record per CDR3 protein. Here the sample spans under 550,000 distinct CDR3 sequences, around 8% being singletons. The CDR3 spans 16 residues. The germline V gene has CDR1 SGHAT and CDR2 FQNNGV. The ends lost 5 bases at V and 3 bases at J; junction bases unmatched: 8. About this clonotype: No antigen is known for it.

The chain employs TRBV11-2 and TRBJ2-5, with TRBD2 matching over 11 bases. This receptor was identified in a man aged 50 to 75 who received an inactivated influenza vaccine. The sequences come from PBMCs from blood, collected around 25 months after vaccination. The CDR3 DNA follows: TGTGCCAGCAGCCGCGGGACTAGCGGTAATAAAGAGACCCAGTACTTC. Translating gives CASSRGTSGNKETQYF.